The rows below give T cell receptor beta chains drawn from one sample of a study of blood T cell repertoires in COVID-19. Sequenced by immunoSEQ multiplex PCR; TCRdb stores in-frame clones only, minus some. The table includes hundreds of thousands of clones, 86% detected once. Source material: peripheral blood. Receptor source: a woman aged 45-60 years with acute or convalescent COVID-19. The CDR3 runs from the conserved cysteine through the conserved F or W. Each record gives: clone size, V gene, J gene, CDR3 protein. Not all rows give a size; the values are once, few, many and, for expanded clones, a class.

clone_size: -; v_call: TRBV13; j_call: TRBJ2-3; cdr3_aa: CASSLGLAGENTQYF
clone_size: -; v_call: TRBV7-2; j_call: TRBJ2-3; cdr3_aa: CASSLSGTSGRATDTQYF
clone_size: -; v_call: TRBV5-6; j_call: TRBJ2-5; cdr3_aa: CASSSVTIQETQYF
clone_size: -; v_call: TRBV6-5; j_call: TRBJ1-1; cdr3_aa: CASSYQGEVNTEAFF
clone_size: -; v_call: TRBV30; j_call: TRBJ2-5; cdr3_aa: CAWSNRGGEGETQYF
clone_size: -; v_call: TRBV18; j_call: TRBJ2-3; cdr3_aa: CASSPPSLSTDTQYF
clone_size: -; v_call: TRBV27; j_call: TRBJ1-1; cdr3_aa: CASSCPPHRSNEAFF
clone_size: -; v_call: TRBV6-5; j_call: TRBJ2-2; cdr3_aa: CASNSGTANTGELFF
clone_size: -; v_call: TRBV19; j_call: TRBJ1-2; cdr3_aa: CASRQDRGAANYGYTF
clone_size: -; v_call: TRBV10-2; j_call: TRBJ1-5; cdr3_aa: CASTRQGQDQPQHF
clone_size: -; v_call: TRBV6-5; j_call: TRBJ1-5; cdr3_aa: CASSLTGGQPQHF
clone_size: -; v_call: TRBV7-6; j_call: TRBJ1-6; cdr3_aa: CASSSGQGAITPLHF
clone_size: once; v_call: TRBV7-2; j_call: TRBJ2-1; cdr3_aa: CASSLSSGRAGEQFF
clone_size: few; v_call: TRBV7-8; j_call: TRBJ2-6; cdr3_aa: CASSFTGLSGANVLTF
clone_size: once; v_call: TRBV2; j_call: TRBJ2-3; cdr3_aa: CATRSTSATDTQYF
clone_size: -; v_call: TRBV2; j_call: TRBJ2-7; cdr3_aa: CASRVDSSLEEYF
clone_size: once; v_call: TRBV30; j_call: TRBJ1-4; cdr3_aa: CAWSGGGNEKLFF
clone_size: few; v_call: TRBV18; j_call: TRBJ1-5; cdr3_aa: CASSYSNQPQHF
clone_size: -; v_call: TRBV24-1; j_call: TRBJ2-3; cdr3_aa: CATSDPLGGSTDTQYF
clone_size: -; v_call: TRBV6-5; j_call: TRBJ1-6; cdr3_aa: CASSYGNRGNSPLHF
clone_size: -; v_call: TRBV2; j_call: TRBJ2-5; cdr3_aa: CASSAQGQGKSQYF
clone_size: -; v_call: TRBV4-1; j_call: TRBJ2-1; cdr3_aa: CASSHRSGGVEWNEQFF